The source of this T cell receptor beta chain is a study of cytomegalovirus exposure and HLA in healthy donors. Broader study findings: There were some public TCRs occurring in many donors, but most TCR sequences were rare. Three chains linked to CMV were shown in vitro to be specific for CMV antigens.

Primers for the PCR totalled 60 Vbeta and 13 Jbeta. Using immunoSEQ multiplex PCR, the repertoire was profiled, and TCRdb retains in-frame clones only, with some absent. The data hold over 110,000 clones, with 73% observed a single time. This CDR3 contains 11 residues. The germline V gene encodes CDR1 MDHEN and CDR2 SYDVKM. The V and J ends lost 7 bases and 12 bases, in that order; junction bases with no gene match: 8. This clone has just one count. Antigen unknown. The donors comprised healthy bone marrow donors. This sequence was found in a woman aged 40 to 50 in good health and CMV-seronegative. The source material was PBMCs. The rearrangement links TRBV28 to TRBJ1-2; TRBD1 matches 7 bases. The CDR3 DNA reads TGTGCCAGCAACTCAAGGACAGGACACACCTTC. As protein: CASNSRTGHTF.